The clone carrying this T cell receptor (beta chain) was counted a few times. Its antigen is currently unknown. Assembly of TCR beta libraries relied on iRepertoire HTBI primers together with Arm-PCR of CDR3 regions. TCRdb re-analysed the multiplex PCR reads in MiXCR, keeping a single row per CDR3 protein. The sample has 400,000 to 500,000 distinct CDR3 sequences, 20% seen once. These data are taken from a study of regulatory T cells in long-lasting Graves disease. Time point given: persistent/refractory GD, antithyroid drugs over 5 years with positive TRAb. After RNA was extracted from PBMCs, the TCR library was made from it. General study findings and limits: What was studied was peripheral blood only, and not thyroid tissue.

After removal of 2 bases from V and 4 bases from J, the junction contained 8 bases not matched to a gene. The CDR3 covers 15 residues. The germline V gene has CDR1 GTSNPN and CDR2 SVGIG (reference sequence). This receptor was taken from a female donor with Graves disease. This sequence joins TRBV30 and TRBJ2-1, with 7 bases lining up with TRBD2. The specimen comprised peripheral blood mononuclear cells (PBMCs), sampled when the disease was refractory, from a patient treated with antithyroid drugs. CDR3 nucleotide sequence: TGTGCCTGGAGTCGTAGGGCGGGAGCATACAATGAGCAGTTCTTC. It yields the protein CAWSRRAGAYNEQFF.